This is a list of T cell receptor beta chains from one sample in a study of blood T cell repertoires in COVID-19. Sequencing was performed with immunoSEQ multiplex PCR; in TCRdb, only in-frame clones are kept and a portion is missing. There are around 95,000 clones in the sample; 81% occur only once, and about 10% lies in the top ten. The sequencing input was peripheral blood. The receptor source for this set is a woman older than 75 with acute or convalescent COVID-19. Each CDR3 is given with its conserved first and last residue. The D gene is left open where the match is weak. Rows give clone size only sometimes, using once, few, many, or a class for an expanded clone.

clone size	V gene	J gene	D gene	CDR3 DNA	CDR3 protein
-	TRBV2	TRBJ2-5	-	TGTGCCAGCAGTGAACTCACCACAGGGAAAGAGACCCAGTACTTC	CASSELTTGKETQYF
-	TRBV5-4	TRBJ2-1	-	TGTGCCAGCAGCTTGGAAGGGGGGGCCCACTCCTACAATGAGCAGTTCTTC	CASSLEGGAHSYNEQFF
-	TRBV5-8	TRBJ1-5	-	TGTGCCAGCAGCGCCGGCCAGGTGTGGAGCAATCAGCCCCAGCATTTT	CASSAGQVWSNQPQHF
few	TRBV3-1/TRBV3-2	TRBJ1-1	TRBD1	TGTGCCAGCAGGCCTTTTGCAGGGGGCCGTGCGGACACTGAAGCTTTCTTT	CASRPFAGGRADTEAFF
-	TRBV5-1	TRBJ2-5	-	TGCGCCAGCAGCTTAACGTTCCGGGACATCGGAGAGACCCAGTACTTC	CASSLTFRDIGETQYF
-	TRBV7-3	TRBJ1-2	TRBD1	TGTGCCAGCAGCCCCGGACAGGGCACGGATGGCTACACCTTC	CASSPGQGTDGYTF
-	TRBV28	TRBJ1-6	-	TGTGCCAGCAGTAACCCGAACAGTGGGAGGTCTAATTCACCCCTCCACTTT	CASSNPNSGRSNSPLHF
-	TRBV5-1	TRBJ1-1	TRBD1	TGCGCCAGCAGCTCCGGGACAGGGGGTTCCTTTAACACTGAAGCTTTCTTT	CASSSGTGGSFNTEAFF
-	TRBV28	TRBJ2-3	-	TGTGCCAGCACCCGAGGTAATACGCAGTATTTT	CASTRGNTQYF
few	TRBV24-1	TRBJ1-5	-	TGTGCCACCAGTGATTTGGGGAAAGGACAGTTCAATCAGCCCCAGCATTTT	CATSDLGKGQFNQPQHF
-	TRBV4-1	TRBJ2-5	-	TGCGCCAGCAGCCAAAGTAACTTGGGGGGAATGGGGTCGGAGACCCAGTACTTC	CASSQSNLGGMGSETQYF
once	TRBV28	TRBJ1-5	TRBD1	TGTGCCAGCAGTCCCGGGACAGGGACCCAGCCCCAGCATTTT	CASSPGTGTQPQHF
once	TRBV12-2	TRBJ2-5	-	TGTGCAAGTCGCCCATACTTTATTCCCCAGTACTTC	CASRPYFIPQYF
-	TRBV6-2/TRBV6-3	TRBJ1-2	-	TGTGCCAGCAGTCTCAGGCAGATCTATGGCTACACCTTC	CASSLRQIYGYTF
-	TRBV4-1	TRBJ2-7	TRBD1	TGCGCCAGCAGCCAAGGGACAGGGGGGAACGAGCAGTACTTC	CASSQGTGGNEQYF
-	TRBV2	TRBJ1-1	-	TGTGCCAGCAGTGAACAGGGGCGCGTGAACACTGAAGCTTTCTTT	CASSEQGRVNTEAFF
once	TRBV18	TRBJ2-3	TRBD1	TGTGCCAGCTCCCCAGACAGGGCAGATACGCAGTATTTT	CASSPDRADTQYF
-	TRBV6-1	TRBJ1-2	-	TGTGCCAGCAGTGAAGTTCGGAGCGCCTATGGCTACACCTTC	CASSEVRSAYGYTF
-	TRBV7-2	TRBJ2-7	TRBD1	TGTGCCAGCAGCTCCGGGACAGGAGCCTACGAGCAGTACTTC	CASSSGTGAYEQYF
-	TRBV28	TRBJ1-6	-	TGTGCCAGCAGCTCAGGATCAGGAGGGAATTCACCCCTCCACTTT	CASSSGSGGNSPLHF
-	TRBV29-1	TRBJ2-3	TRBD2	TGCAGCGTAGGTACTAGCGGGGGGGCCACAGATACGCAGTATTTT	CSVGTSGGATDTQYF
few	TRBV8-2	TRBJ2-5	-	TGTGGCAGCACATCCGCAGCCCTGCAAGCCCCCCCGCTAGTCGTTGGGGCCAGGATCCAGTACTTC	CGSTSAALQAPPLVVGARIQYF
-	TRBV27	TRBJ1-6	TRBD1	TGTGCCAGCAGTGAAACCGGGACAGGGGCCTTTAATTCACCCCTCCACTTT	CASSETGTGAFNSPLHF
-	TRBV7-9	TRBJ2-1	TRBD2	TGTGCCAGCAGCAAAAGCGGGGCGTCCTACAATGAGCAGTTCTTC	CASSKSGASYNEQFF
-	TRBV30	TRBJ1-3	-	TGTGCCTGGAGCCCAACAATGCCGGGAAGGGACACCATATATTTT	CAWSPTMPGRDTIYF
few	TRBV7-9	TRBJ2-7	-	TGTGCCAGCAGCCATCCGGGGGTTACCTACGAGCAGTACTTC	CASSHPGVTYEQYF
-	TRBV18	TRBJ2-5	-	TGTGCCAGCTCACCACCCGGGGGTGGAGAGACCCAGTACTTC	CASSPPGGGETQYF
few	TRBV2	TRBJ1-1	-	TGTGCCAGCAGCGCATCCACGGGACTCTTAAACACTGAAGCTTTCTTT	CASSASTGLLNTEAFF
-	TRBV5-5	TRBJ1-6	-	TGTGCCAGCAGCCCTGCGGCGGGTCCTAATTCACCCCTCCACTTT	CASSPAAGPNSPLHF
-	TRBV18	TRBJ2-1	TRBD1	TGTGCCAGCTCACTAAATCGACAGGGCTCCTACAATGAGCAGTTCTTC	CASSLNRQGSYNEQFF
-	TRBV5-4	TRBJ1-1	-	TGTGCCAGCATGCAGGGGAGTTCGGACACTGAAGCTTTCTTT	CASMQGSSDTEAFF
-	TRBV10-3	TRBJ1-1	TRBD1	TGTGCCATCAGTGAGTCGCTAGGACAGGGAAAACCTAGGTGG	CAISESLGQGKPRW
-	TRBV7-6	TRBJ2-5	TRBD2	TGTGCCAGCAGGTGGGGTGCTAGCGGGGACCAAGAGACCCAGTACTTC	CASRWGASGDQETQYF
-	TRBV9	TRBJ2-3	TRBD2	TGTGCCAGCAGCGTACGGGGGGACGGCACAGATACGCAGTATTTT	CASSVRGDGTDTQYF
-	TRBV2	TRBJ2-2	TRBD2	TGTGCCAGCAGTGTGGGTAGCGGGGGCGCGGGCACCGGGGAGCTGTTTTTT	CASSVGSGGAGTGELFF
few	TRBV19	TRBJ1-2	-	TGTGCCAGTAGTATAGATAGGAGGGGCGGCGATGGCTACACCTTC	CASSIDRRGGDGYTF
-	TRBV30	TRBJ1-5	-	TGTGCCTGGAGTGTACAGGGCGGCCAGCCCCAGCATTTT	CAWSVQGGQPQHF
-	TRBV28	TRBJ2-7	-	TGTGCCAGTGGAGGCCAGACGTTTAGCGAGCAGTACTTC	CASGGQTFSEQYF
-	TRBV18	TRBJ2-5	TRBD2	TGTGCCAGCTCAAGGACTAGCGGGGGGTACGGAGAGACCCAGTACTTC	CASSRTSGGYGETQYF
-	TRBV27	TRBJ1-2	-	TGTGCCAGCAGCCAGACCTCCCAGGGTTACGGCTACACCTTC	CASSQTSQGYGYTF
-	TRBV6-2/TRBV6-3	TRBJ1-2	TRBD1	TGTGCCAGCAGTTCCTACTCAGGGACAGGAAACTATGGCTACACCTTC	CASSSYSGTGNYGYTF
few	TRBV5-4	TRBJ1-2	-	TGTGCCAGCAGCTTGGAAGGGGCCAGCTATGGCTACACCTTC	CASSLEGASYGYTF
-	TRBV11-2	TRBJ1-1	TRBD1	TGTGCCAGCAATGCAGGGGGTCGGAAGAACACTGAAGCTTTCTTT	CASNAGGRKNTEAFF
once	TRBV19	TRBJ1-5	-	TGTGCCAGTAGTCCAGTGAATAGCAATCAGCCCCAGCATTTT	CASSPVNSNQPQHF
-	TRBV27	TRBJ2-3	-	TGTGCCAGCACCGGGACAAATTTAGGAGCAGATACGCAGTATTTT	CASTGTNLGADTQYF
few	TRBV30	TRBJ1-6	-	TGTGCCTGGAGGGGAACGGGAAACACTAATTCACCCCTCCACTTT	CAWRGTGNTNSPLHF
-	TRBV7-2	TRBJ1-4	TRBD1	TGTGCCAGCAGCACAGGGGGCAGGGTAACTAATGAAAAACTGTTTTTT	CASSTGGRVTNEKLFF
-	TRBV2	TRBJ1-2	TRBD1	TGTGCCAGCAGTGTGACAGGGGGAGCTGCTTCCTATGGCTACACCTTC	CASSVTGGAASYGYTF
-	TRBV6-6	TRBJ1-5	TRBD1	TGTGCCAGCAGTCTTGGGACAGCGGGTGGAGATCAGCCCCAGCATTTT	CASSLGTAGGDQPQHF
-	TRBV7-2	TRBJ2-1	TRBD2	TGTGCCAGCAGCTTACGGACTAGCGGGGCGTACAATGAGCAGTTCTTC	CASSLRTSGAYNEQFF
few	TRBV2	TRBJ2-5	-	TGTGCCAGCAGTTCCACCGGGACTGGGAAGGAGACCCAGTACTTC	CASSSTGTGKETQYF
few	TRBV7-2	TRBJ2-2	-	TGTGCCAGCAGCTCCTACACCGGGGAGCTGTTTTTT	CASSSYTGELFF
-	TRBV15	TRBJ1-2	-	TGTGCCACCAGCAGAGATTACAACAAAGATGGCTACACCTTC	CATSRDYNKDGYTF